The 27 T cell receptor beta chains listed next were all sequenced from one sample in a study of Tregs in tolerant kidney transplant recipients. The nonmyeloablative bone marrow transplants came from related graft donors, with transient mixed chimerism. Libraries were prepared by immunoSEQ multiplex PCR; TCRdb keeps only in-frame clonotypes and omits some of them. The data hold about 50,000 clones, with roughly 90% observed a single time. The source material was CD8+ T cells from blood (PBMCs), sampled 12 months after the transplant. The receptors come from a human patient who received a combined kidney and bone marrow transplant. The T cells may partly be graft donor cells.

V usage is TRBV6-5 and J usage is TRBJ1-2; D is uncertain. The germline V gene has CDR1 MNHEY and CDR2 SVGAGI. The CDR3 extends over 15 amino acids. V was trimmed by 0 bases and J by 2 bases, leaving 10 bases between them. CDR3 nucleotide sequence: TGTGCCAGCAGTTACTCGAGACACGAAAACTATGGCTACACCTTC. Protein sequence: CASSYSRHENYGYTF.

The chain combines TRBV29-1 with TRBJ1-2, with a weak D call TRBD1 (6 bases). The CDR3 covers 12 residues. The V gene's germline CDR1 is SQVTM and CDR2 ANQGSEA. V was shortened by 3 bases and J by 4 bases, with 9 bases between the two germline ends. The CDR3 nucleotides read TGCAGCGTTGAGGACAGAAGCTATGGCTACACCTTC. Translating it yields CSVEDRSYGYTF.

This chain connects TRBV9 to TRBJ1-1; no definite D call. CDR1 and CDR2 from the germline V gene are SGDLS and YYNGEE. This CDR3 comprises 13 residues. V was clipped by 4 bases and J by 4 bases, with 11 bases between them. CDR3 sequence: CASSFRHSTEAFF. The CDR3 DNA follows: TGTGCCAGCAGCTTCCGACACAGCACTGAAGCTTTCTTT.

The V and J genes are TRBV27 and TRBJ2-1; D perhaps matches TRBD1 (6 bases). This CDR3 spans 13 amino acids. Germline CDR1 reads MNHEY; CDR2 reads SMNVEV (reference sequence). The V end was cut by 4 bases, the J end by 4 bases, with 8 bases between. The CDR3 loop is CASSSGQYNEQFF. The CDR3 DNA follows: TGTGCCAGCAGTTCCGGACAGTACAATGAGCAGTTCTTC.

V usage is TRBV19 and J usage is TRBJ2-1, with TRBD1 matching over 8 bases. V lost 6 bases and J lost 6; bases outside the gene matches: 7. This CDR3 has 14 residues. The germline gives CDR1 LNHDA, CDR2 SQIVND (reference sequence). The CDR3 DNA follows: TGTGCCAGTAGCCGACAGGGGCTCGGCAATGAGCAGTTCTTC. It encodes CASSRQGLGNEQFF.

CDR3 amino acids: CASSQDWANTEAFF. In DNA form, the CDR3 reads TGTGCCAGCAGCCAAGATTGGGCGAACACTGAAGCTTTCTTT. The chain uses TRBV4-2 and TRBJ1-1; D is uncertain. The CDR3 runs to 14 residues. CDR1 LGHNA and CDR2 YNFKEQ come from the germline V gene. V was clipped by 0 bases and J by 1 base, with 6 bases between them.

CDR3 coding DNA: TGTGCCAGTAGTATAGGCCATCGCGATGGCTACACCTTC. Protein product: CASSIGHRDGYTF. This sequence joins TRBV19 and TRBJ1-2, with D unclear. Germline CDR1 LNHDA, CDR2 SQIVND (reference sequence). The V and J ends lost 1 base and 6 bases respectively, with 9 bases between them. The CDR3 length is 13 residues.

The rearrangement links TRBV28 to TRBJ1-3; 7 bases agree with TRBD1. V shed 3 bases and J 2 bases; nucleotides not matched to a gene: 4. In germline, CDR1 is MDHEN, CDR2 SYDVKM. CDR3 size: 15 residues. The CDR3 DNA follows: TGTGCCAGCAGTTTCGCCGGGACAGCTGGAAACACCATATATTTT. Residues: CASSFAGTAGNTIYF.

The V call is TRBV4-2, the J call TRBJ2-7, with TRBD2 identical over 7 bases. This CDR3 comprises 16 residues. Germline CDR1 LGHNA, CDR2 YNFKEQ. Germline trimming cut 3 bases from V and 3 bases from J; bases unmatched to any gene: 11. CDR3 protein: CASSQSGEGLNYEQYF. The DNA of the CDR3 is TGTGCCAGCAGCCAGAGTGGGGAGGGCCTAAACTACGAGCAGTACTTC.

The rearrangement joins TRBV27 to TRBJ2-7, with D unresolved. The CDR3 has 13 residues. The germline V gene has CDR1 MNHEY and CDR2 SMNVEV (reference sequence). Trimming removed 3 bases from V and 1 base from J, with 7 bases in between. The CDR3 DNA reads TGTGCCAGCAGTTTGATCAGGTCCTACGAGCAGTACTTC. Residues: CASSLIRSYEQYF.

This chain links TRBV4-1 with TRBJ1-5; 11 positions match TRBD1. Germline lookup yields CDR1 MGHRA and CDR2 YSYEKL. Trimming cost V 1 base and J 2 bases; bases outside gene matches: 7. The CDR3 runs 18 residues. DNA of the CDR3: TGCGCCAGCAGCCAAGCGGGGACAGGGGGTATGGGCAATCAGCCCCAGCATTTT. The encoded protein is CASSQAGTGGMGNQPQHF.

This chain connects TRBV14 to TRBJ2-1; 10 positions agree with TRBD2. The germline CDR1 and CDR2 sequences are SGHDN and FVKESK. CDR3 size: 18 residues. The ends lost 1 base at V and 5 bases at J; junction bases unmatched: 11. CDR3 sequence (DNA): TGTGCCAGCAGCCAAGCTACAGCGGGGGGGCTGTTTCACAATGAGCAGTTCTTC. Protein sequence: CASSQATAGGLFHNEQFF.

CDR3 region: CASSEARQGGSRAGELFF. In DNA form, the CDR3 reads TGTGCCAGCAGTGAAGCGAGGCAGGGAGGGTCGAGGGCCGGGGAGCTGTTTTTT. This sequence joins TRBV6-1 and TRBJ2-2, with TRBD2 matching over 7 bases. V shed 0 bases and J 6 bases; nucleotides not matched to a gene: 13. The germline CDR1 and CDR2 sequences are MNHNS and SASEGT. The CDR3 totals 18 residues.

The chain couples TRBV19 to TRBJ2-6; 10 bases are shared with TRBD1. V shed 4 bases and J 1 base; nucleotides not matched to a gene: 7. The length of the CDR3 is 18 residues. Germline loops: CDR1 LNHDA, CDR2 SQIVND (reference sequence). The CDR3 bases are TGTGCCAGTAGTAAAGCCGGGACAGGGGTTTCTGGGGCCAACGTCCTGACTTTC. It translates to CASSKAGTGVSGANVLTF.

This clone was observed a few times. The rearrangement uses TRBV2 and TRBJ1-2; a possible D gene is TRBD1 (6 bases). Germline lookup yields CDR1 SNHLY and CDR2 FYNNEI. Deletions cut 5 bases from V and 5 bases from J, with 15 bases between. The CDR3 loop spans 14 amino acids. The CDR3 region has the DNA TGTGCCAGCAGTCCGGGACACCCCTATTATGGCTACACCTTC. It encodes CASSPGHPYYGYTF.

The chain has TRBV5-8 and TRBJ2-1, with D possibly matching TRBD2 (5 bases). V was cut by 5 bases and J by 0 bases, with 18 bases left in between. In germline, CDR1 is SGHTS, CDR2 YDEGEE. This CDR3 is built from 17 residues. The CDR3 here is CASSMDGQRVSYNEQFF. The CDR3 nucleotides read TGTGCCAGCAGTATGGACGGCCAGAGGGTCTCCTACAATGAGCAGTTCTTC. Supplemented by reference TRBV5-8 and TRBJ2-1, the full variable domain reads EAGVTQSPTHLIKTRGQQATLRCSPISGHTSVYWYQQALGLGLQFLLWYDEGEERNRGNFPPRFSGRQFPNYSSELNVNALELEDSALYLCASSMDGQRVSYNEQFFGPGTRLTVL.

The chain is built from TRBV4-1 and TRBJ2-7; 8 nucleotides line up with TRBD2. Germline loops: CDR1 MGHRA, CDR2 YSYEKL. The CDR3 is 16 amino acids. V shed 4 bases, J shed 2 bases, and the junction held 10 bases outside the gene matches. The CDR3 DNA is TGCGCCAGCAGCCCTTTTTCTAGCGGGCTTCCCTACGAGCAGTACTTC. It codes for CASSPFSSGLPYEQYF.

The chain employs TRBV6-5 and TRBJ2-6; D gene unclear. V shed 4 bases and J shed 3 bases, with 4 bases lying between them. Germline loops: CDR1 MNHEY, CDR2 SVGAGI. The length of the CDR3 is 13 residues. CDR3 DNA: TGTGCCAGCAGTTTATATGGGGCCAACGTCCTGACTTTC. Its protein product is CASSLYGANVLTF.

The chain recombines TRBV27 with TRBJ2-7, with TRBD2 identical over 8 bases. The CDR3 has 12 residues. Per germline, CDR1 MNHEY and CDR2 SMNVEV (reference sequence). V was clipped by 10 bases and J by 5 bases; unmatched bases: 7. This CDR3 reads CATHGGGDEQYF. Here the CDR3 DNA reads TGTGCCACTCACGGGGGGGGTGACGAGCAGTACTTC.

J is TRBJ2-2 and V is TRBV7-9; 15 nucleotides agree with TRBD2. CDR1 is SEHNR and CDR2 is FQNEAQ in the germline V gene (reference sequence). This CDR3 region has 18 residues. J gave up 5 bases and V 2 bases, and 6 bases lay outside the gene matches. The CDR3 nucleotides are TGTGCCAGCAGCTTACCCGGGACTAGCGGGAGGCGGACCGGGGAGCTGTTTTTT. This sequence encodes CASSLPGTSGRRTGELFF.

The rearrangement links TRBV7-9 to TRBJ2-1; 10 nucleotides match TRBD2. The CDR3 covers 15 residues. After removal of 1 base from V and 5 bases from J, the junction contained 2 bases not matched to a gene. CDR1 and CDR2 (germline): SEHNR, FQNEAQ (reference sequence). The CDR3 sequence: CASSLELAGNNEQFF. CDR3 DNA: TGTGCCAGCAGCTTAGAACTAGCGGGGAACAATGAGCAGTTCTTC.

This clone occurred a few times. V gene TRBV7-6 combines with J gene TRBJ2-7; 7 bases fit TRBD2. Germline values: CDR1 SGHVS, CDR2 FNYEAQ. J lost 6 bases, V lost 4 bases, and 12 bases had no gene match. This CDR3 contains 15 residues. The CDR3 DNA reads TGTGCCAGCAGCTCCGCCGCGGGAGTGTATCTCGAGCAGTACTTC. It encodes CASSSAAGVYLEQYF.

The rearrangement links TRBV13 to TRBJ2-1; 7 bases agree with TRBD1. The junction had 8 bases not matched to a gene; V was cut back by 1 base and J by 5 bases. CDR1 and CDR2 (germline): PRHDT, FYEKMQ (reference sequence). CDR3 length: 16 residues. The DNA for the CDR3 is TGTGCCAGCAGCTTAGTCTTAGTTCAGGGGGACAATGAGCAGTTCTTC. Protein product: CASSLVLVQGDNEQFF.

The chain recombines TRBV9 with TRBJ1-2; the D gene is possibly TRBD1 (5 bases). This CDR3 spans 15 amino acids. Trimming shortened V by 0 bases and J by 2 bases, and 11 bases separated the two germline ends. Germline V lookup: CDR1 SGDLS, CDR2 YYNGEE. DNA of the CDR3: TGTGCCAGCAGCGTAGGGCTAGGGGTAAACTATGGCTACACCTTC. Translation gives CASSVGLGVNYGYTF.

V and J are TRBV7-2 and TRBJ2-1; perhaps TRBD2 as D (6 bases). Trimming shortened V by 1 base and J by 5 bases, and 21 bases separated the two germline ends. The CDR3 length is 18 residues. The germline CDR1 and CDR2 sequences are SGHTA and FQGNSA. As DNA, the CDR3 is TGTGCCAGCAGCTTAGTTCCTTTTCGGGAGCCACGGGACAATGAGCAGTTCTTC. Translation gives CASSLVPFREPRDNEQFF.

This clone was observed a few times. V usage is TRBV6-1 and J usage is TRBJ1-1, with D perhaps TRBD1 (5 bases). The CDR3 sequence is 14 residues long. CDR1 is MNHNS, CDR2 SASEGT, per germline. V lost 0 bases to trimming and J lost 1 base, with 6 bases between them. The CDR3 DNA is TGTGCCAGCAGTGAAGCTAGGGGGAACACTGAAGCTTTCTTT. Translated: CASSEARGNTEAFF.

The genes are TRBV14 and TRBJ2-3; no clear D. The CDR3 loop spans 15 amino acids. Trimming removed 0 bases from V and 0 bases from J, with 7 bases in between. Germline V gives CDR1 SGHDN, CDR2 FVKESK. CDR3 in DNA: TGTGCCAGCAGCCAAGATACAATTAGCACAGATACGCAGTATTTT. Protein product: CASSQDTISTDTQYF.